One and the same sample provided the 22 T cell receptor beta chains below, sequenced in a study of cytomegalovirus exposure and HLA in healthy donors. 60 Vbeta and 13 Jbeta primers were used in PCR. Generated by immunoSEQ multiplex PCR, the TCRdb table keeps only in-frame clones and is missing some. This table has tens of thousands of clones, almost 85% appearing once. The source material was PBMCs. The receptors were sampled from a middle-aged man in good health and CMV-seronegative.

The J gene is TRBJ1-6, the V gene TRBV6-5, with 11 bases lining up with TRBD1. The CDR3 spans 12 residues. The V segment lost 5 bases and the J segment 14 bases; nucleotides outside the gene matches: 2. The germline V gene has CDR1 MNHEY and CDR2 SVGAGI. The CDR3 here is CASSPGQGALHF. The CDR3 region has the DNA TGTGCCAGCAGTCCGGGACAGGGGGCCCTCCACTTT.

In the case of this clone: One end of the junction fails to match germline, which may point to a read error. The rearrangement uses TRBV9 and TRBJ2-7; the D gene is possibly TRBD2 (5 bases). Germline CDR1 reads SGDLS; CDR2 reads YYNGEE. This CDR3 comprises 15 residues. The CDR3 sequence is CASSVAAAVVYEQYF. CDR3 in DNA: TGCGCCAGCAGCGTAGCTGCAGCGGTGGTCTACGAGCAGTACTTC.

CDR3 sequence reads: CASSGALAGGTDTQYF. For the CDR3, the DNA is TGTGCCAGCAGTGGCGCCCTAGCGGGGGGCACAGATACGCAGTATTTT. The chain combines TRBV2 with TRBJ2-3; 10 positions agree with TRBD2. Trimming cost V 4 bases and J 1 base; bases outside gene matches: 5. This CDR3 has 16 residues. Germline V gene sequence: CDR1 SNHLY, CDR2 FYNNEI.

This clone has a handful of counts. The chain combines TRBV2 with TRBJ1-1, with D maybe TRBD1 (5 bases). Germline lookup yields CDR1 SNHLY and CDR2 FYNNEI. The CDR3 is 14 amino acids. Trimming removed 7 bases from V and 2 bases from J, with 14 bases in between. DNA of the CDR3: TGTGCCAGCACCCTGGTCGGGGGAAACACTGAAGCTTTCTTT. Protein product: CASTLVGGNTEAFF.

This chain uses TRBV15 with TRBJ2-3; D may be TRBD2 (6 bases). Germline CDR1 LNHNV, CDR2 YYDKDF (reference sequence). V lost 5 bases to trimming and J lost 5 bases, with 17 bases between them. The CDR3 is made up of 15 amino acids. The CDR3 loop is CATSGTSGRGDTQYF. The DNA for the CDR3 is TGTGCCACCAGCGGGACCAGCGGGCGTGGAGATACGCAGTATTTT.

This clone was detected only a few times. V is TRBV4-1 and J is TRBJ1-6, with 7 positions matching TRBD1. V shed 7 bases, J shed 8 bases, and the junction held 11 bases outside the gene matches. Germline V CDR1 and CDR2: MGHRA, YSYEKL. The CDR3 consists of 15 residues. CDR3 DNA: TGCGCCAGCAAACCACTAGGGGGCCTGGATTCACCCCTCCACTTT. It specifies CASKPLGGLDSPLHF.

The V call is TRBV14, the J call TRBJ1-2, with no clear D. V lost 4 bases to trimming and J lost 4 bases, with 13 bases between them. The CDR3 runs to 14 residues. CDR1 and CDR2 from the germline V gene are SGHDN and FVKESK. This chain's CDR3 is CASSPRQASYGYTF. Here the CDR3 DNA reads TGTGCCAGCAGCCCCCGCCAGGCAAGCTATGGCTACACCTTC.

This clone was found once. This rearrangement joins TRBV5-6 to TRBJ1-6; TRBD1 matches 7 bases. This CDR3 region has 14 residues. Per the germline V gene, CDR1 is SGHDT and CDR2 is YYEEEE. The V segment lost 4 bases and the J segment 8 bases; nucleotides outside the gene matches: 6. Here the CDR3 DNA reads TGTGCCAGCAGCCGGGGACAGCCCTATTCACCCCTCCACTTT. Its translation is CASSRGQPYSPLHF. The whole variable domain, filled in from reference TRBV5-6 and TRBJ1-6, reads DAGVTQSPTHLIKTRGQQVTLRCSPKSGHDTVSWYQQALGQGPQFIFQYYEEEERQRGNFPDRFSGHQFPNYSSELNVNALLLGDSALYLCASSRGQPYSPLHFGNGTRLTVT.

V gene TRBV6-6 combines with J gene TRBJ1-5; 10 bases line up with TRBD1. Germline trimming cut 8 bases from V and 6 bases from J; bases unmatched to any gene: 7. Germline assignment: CDR1 MNHNY and CDR2 SVGAGI (reference sequence). The CDR3 has 14 residues. The CDR3 coding sequence is TGTGCCAGCCGAGGGACAGGGGTGGCTCAGCCCCAGCATTTT. Its protein is CASRGTGVAQPQHF.

CDR3 protein: CASSPHRDTNYGYTF. CDR3 DNA sequence: TGTGCCAGCAGTCCTCACCGGGACACTAACTATGGCTACACCTTC. V usage is TRBV27 and J usage is TRBJ1-2; a weak D match, TRBD1 (6 bases). V was trimmed by 5 bases and J by 0 bases, leaving 13 bases between them. Per the germline V gene, CDR1 is MNHEY and CDR2 is SMNVEV (reference sequence). The CDR3 covers 15 residues.

The chain recombines TRBV28 with TRBJ1-6, with 8 nucleotides matching TRBD1. The germline V gene has CDR1 MDHEN and CDR2 SYDVKM. This CDR3 contains 12 residues. The V and J ends lost 10 bases and 9 bases, in that order; junction bases with no gene match: 5. The CDR3 spells CATATGVSPLHF. CDR3 bases: TGTGCCACCGCGACAGGGGTTTCACCCCTCCACTTT.

V is TRBV4-2 and J is TRBJ1-4; D remains ambiguous. From germline, CDR1 is LGHNA and CDR2 YNFKEQ. V was cut by 3 bases and J by 8 bases, with 16 bases left in between. This CDR3 is built from 15 residues. In nucleotides, the CDR3 is TGTGCCAGCAGCCATTACTCCGGAGGTCAGGAAAAACTGTTTTTT. Translation: CASSHYSGGQEKLFF.

The V call is TRBV18, the J call TRBJ1-4; D possibly corresponds to TRBD1 (6 bases). Germline assignment: CDR1 KGHSH and CDR2 LQKENI. V was trimmed by 3 bases and J by 3 bases, leaving 14 bases between them. The CDR3 spans 16 residues. CDR3 DNA sequence: TGTGCCAGCTCACCCGAGGGGGAGAGAGCTAATGAAAAACTGTTTTTT. Its translation is CASSPEGERANEKLFF.

The chain recombines TRBV10-3 with TRBJ1-1; tentative D call: TRBD1 (5 bases). Trimming pared 10 bases from V and 5 bases from J, leaving 17 bases between. Germline CDR1 reads ENHRY; CDR2 reads SYGVKD. The CDR3 contains 13 residues. In DNA, the CDR3 is TGTGCCACCTGGGGGGATACCCGAACTGAAGCTTTCTTT. This sequence encodes CATWGDTRTEAFF.

This rearrangement joins TRBV7-2 to TRBJ1-1, with a weak D call TRBD1 (6 bases). This CDR3 spans 13 amino acids. The V and J ends lost 6 bases and 4 bases respectively, with 12 bases between them. CDR1 and CDR2 from the germline V gene are SGHTA and FQGNSA. CDR3 sequence: CASSSAGATEAFF. CDR3 in DNA: TGTGCCAGCAGTAGCGCGGGGGCCACTGAAGCTTTCTTT.

The chain carries TRBV10-3 and TRBJ1-1, with D maybe TRBD1 (5 bases). The V and J ends lost 10 bases and 3 bases respectively, with 15 bases between them. The CDR3 extends over 13 amino acids. The V gene's germline CDR1 is ENHRY and CDR2 SYGVKD. CDR3 region: CATRGVGDTEAFF. CDR3 DNA: TGTGCCACCCGGGGGGTAGGGGACACTGAAGCTTTCTTT.

In its sample, this clone was seen once. The chain uses TRBV7-2 and TRBJ1-4, with 7 bases fitting TRBD1. Trimming removed 5 bases from V and 4 bases from J; junction bases left unmatched: 7. Germline V CDR1 and CDR2: SGHTA, FQGNSA. CDR3 length: 15 amino acids. CDR3 loop: CASSPRTGSNEKLFF. Here the CDR3 DNA reads TGTGCCAGCAGCCCCCGGACAGGAAGTAATGAAAAACTGTTTTTT.

V and J are TRBV6-6 and TRBJ2-5; D is possibly TRBD2 (6 bases). V lost 5 bases and J lost 3, with 10 bases in between. The CDR3 has 13 residues. CDR1 is MNHNY and CDR2 is SVGAGI in the germline V gene (reference sequence). This chain's CDR3 is CASSRREKETQYF. CDR3 sequence (DNA): TGTGCCAGCAGTCGGCGGGAAAAAGAGACCCAGTACTTC.

The rearrangement joins TRBV5-1 to TRBJ2-1, with 9 bases aligning to TRBD2. The trim removed 7 bases at V and 6 bases at J, leaving 17 bases unmatched. The CDR3 spans 17 residues. The germline gives CDR1 SGHRS, CDR2 YFSETQ. DNA of the CDR3: TGCGCCAGCGGGCAGGGGGGAATGGGACTAGCCGGCAATGAGCAGTTCTTC. It encodes CASGQGGMGLAGNEQFF.

The J gene is TRBJ2-2, the V gene TRBV11-2, with unresolved D. The CDR3 has 13 residues. The germline V gene encodes CDR1 SGHAT and CDR2 FQNNGV. The V and J ends lost 5 bases and 0 bases respectively, with 4 bases between them. This chain's CDR3 is CASSPSNTGELFF. The CDR3 bases are TGTGCCAGCAGCCCTTCGAACACCGGGGAGCTGTTTTTT.

The chain couples TRBV6-6 to TRBJ2-7; D is possibly TRBD2 (6 bases). CDR1 is MNHNY, CDR2 SVGAGI, per germline (reference sequence). Between the trimmed V and J ends, which lost 5 bases and 9 bases, there was a span of 14 bases. CDR3 size: 12 residues. CDR3 nucleotide sequence: TGTGCCAGCAGTCTTCGGGGGTTGGTGCAGTACTTC. It codes for CASSLRGLVQYF.

The rearrangement joins TRBV27 to TRBJ2-7, with 11 bases matching TRBD1. V gave up 5 bases and J gave up 3 bases; unmatched junction bases: 6. CDR3 length: 15 amino acids. Germline-derived CDR1 and CDR2 are MNHEY and SMNVEV (reference sequence). In DNA form, the CDR3 reads TGTGCCAGCAGTCCGGGACAGGGGGTCAACTACGAGCAGTACTTC. Its protein product is CASSPGQGVNYEQYF.